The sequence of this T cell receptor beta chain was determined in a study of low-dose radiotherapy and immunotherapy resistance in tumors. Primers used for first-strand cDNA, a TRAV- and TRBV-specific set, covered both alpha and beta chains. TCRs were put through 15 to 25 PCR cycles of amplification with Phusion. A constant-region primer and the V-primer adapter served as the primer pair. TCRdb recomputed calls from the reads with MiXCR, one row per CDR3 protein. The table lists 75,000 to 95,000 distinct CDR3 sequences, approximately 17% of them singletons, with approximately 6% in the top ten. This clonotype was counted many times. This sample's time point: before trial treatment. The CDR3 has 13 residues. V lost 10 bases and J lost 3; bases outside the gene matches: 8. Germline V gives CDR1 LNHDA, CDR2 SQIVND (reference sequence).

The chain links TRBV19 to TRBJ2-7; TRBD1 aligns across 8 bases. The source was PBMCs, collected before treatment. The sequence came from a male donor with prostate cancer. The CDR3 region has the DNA TGTGCCACGAGGGACAGGACCTACTACGAGCAGTACTTC. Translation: CATRDRTYYEQYF.